This TCR beta chain derives from a study of blood T cell repertoires in COVID-19. Across the whole study: From the United States, Italy and Spain came samples of acute and convalescent COVID-19. The analysed material was cDNA or gDNA that came from T cells, B-cell-depleted T cells, or PBMCs.

The CDR3 contains 11 residues. The V gene lost 0 bases and the J gene lost 11 bases, with 7 bases spanning the gap. Germline values: CDR1 LGHDT, CDR2 YNNKEL (reference sequence). The count of this clone is one. Authors' processing steps: Amplification with reference gene primers provided the estimates of nucleated cell counts. Libraries were prepared by immunoSEQ multiplex PCR; TCRdb keeps only in-frame clonotypes and omits some of them. That table gives V, J and clone size, and the DNA gave D and trimming. Of 140,000 to 150,000 clones in the sample, about 85% were seen once. Input material: peripheral blood. The clonotype was recovered from a human donor in a cohort sampled during active COVID-19. The rearrangement links TRBV3-1 (or the pseudogene TRBV3-2) to TRBJ1-1; perhaps TRBD1 as D (5 bases). The CDR3 loop reads CASSQDRAAFF. CDR3 in DNA: TGTGCCAGCAGCCAAGACAGGGCCGCTTTCTTT.